These 21 T cell receptor beta chains share one sample of origin, sequenced in a study of T cells in Graves' hyperthyroidism and ophthalmopathy. TCR beta CDR3 region amplification was performed from RNA transcripts. Carried out on the TCR CDR3, a first-round RT-PCR used the HTBI primer set. TCRdb reanalysed the multiplex PCR reads using MiXCR and keeps one entry per CDR3 protein. Here the sample spans 450,000 to 550,000 distinct CDR3 sequences, around 22% being singletons. The sample taken for sequencing was blood. The receptor set was obtained from a woman aged 25 to 45 with Graves' ophthalmopathy.

This clonotype is classed as medium-sized. This chain uses TRBV6-5 with TRBJ2-5; 13 bases map to TRBD2. Germline V lookup: CDR1 MNHEY, CDR2 SVGAGI. The V gene end was trimmed by 5 bases and the J gene end by 3 bases; junction bases not matched to a gene: 9. The CDR3 is 17 residues long. This chain's CDR3 is CASSNVPGLAGKETQYF. The DNA of the CDR3 is TGTGCCAGCAGTAATGTTCCGGGACTAGCGGGGAAAGAGACCCAGTACTTC.

This clonotype was counted many times. The chain links TRBV30 to TRBJ2-7; 8 positions agree with TRBD1. The CDR3 length is 13 residues. Trimming took 7 bases from V and 5 from J; bases not matched to a gene: 10. The germline gives CDR1 GTSNPN, CDR2 SVGIG (reference sequence). The CDR3 coding sequence is TGTGCCTCGACCGGACAGGGTACCGACGAGCAGTACTTC. It specifies CASTGQGTDEQYF.

V is TRBV7-2 and J is TRBJ1-5; D is perhaps TRBD1 (6 bases). The CDR3 runs 14 residues. Germline assignment: CDR1 SGHTA and CDR2 FQGNSA. V was shortened by 6 bases and J by 1 base, with 10 bases between the two germline ends. CDR3 sequence: CASRPGVSNQPQHF. In nucleotides, the CDR3 is TGTGCCAGCAGACCAGGGGTAAGCAATCAGCCCCAGCATTTT.

The V gene is TRBV12-3 or TRBV12-4, the J gene TRBJ1-5; D is unresolved. The CDR3 contains 15 residues. V was pared by 3 bases and J by 0 bases, with 9 bases between. The CDR3 DNA reads as TGTGCCAGCAGTTTCGAGGTCCATAGCAATCAGCCCCAGCATTTT. Amino acid sequence: CASSFEVHSNQPQHF.

This chain joins TRBV10-3 and TRBJ2-5; D perhaps matches TRBD2 (5 bases). The CDR3 extends over 14 amino acids. Trimming took 2 bases from V and 5 from J, leaving 12 bases between them. CDR1 ENHRY and CDR2 SYGVKD come from the germline V gene. The CDR3 reads CAISEGGTGETQYF. The CDR3 bases are TGTGCCATCAGTGAGGGAGGAACCGGGGAGACCCAGTACTTC.

This clonotype appeared a few times. The chain links TRBV18 to TRBJ1-1, with D tentatively TRBD1 (5 bases). The CDR3 totals 17 residues. Trimming left V 3 bases short and J 1 base short, with 18 bases between. The germline V gene has CDR1 KGHSH and CDR2 LQKENI. The CDR3 loop is CASSPLPVGAANTEAFF. The CDR3 region has the DNA TGTGCCAGCTCACCCCTCCCTGTTGGGGCGGCGAACACTGAAGCTTTCTTT. The full variable domain, completed using reference TRBV18 and TRBJ1-1, is NAGVMQNPRHLVRRRGQEARLRCSPMKGHSHVYWYRQLPEEGLKFMVYLQKENIIDESGMPKERFSAEFPKEGPSILRIQQVVRGDSAAYFCASSPLPVGAANTEAFFGQGTRLTVV.

The sample holds a few counts of this clonotype. CDR3 coding DNA: TGTGCCAGCAGTGAATTGGTGGGGACTGAAGCTTTCTTT. Translation gives CASSELVGTEAFF. This chain links TRBV2 with TRBJ1-1; D is uncertain. Per germline, CDR1 SNHLY and CDR2 FYNNEI. Trimming cost V 2 bases and J 5 bases, with 9 bases left between them. The CDR3 is 13 amino acids. The variable domain in full, with the rest retrieved from reference TRBV2 and TRBJ1-1, is EPEVTQTPSHQVTQMGQEVILRCVPISNHLYFYWYRQILGQKVEFLVSFYNNEISEKSEIFDDQFSVERPDGSNFTLKIRSTKLEDSAMYFCASSELVGTEAFFGQGTRLTVV.

The rearrangement uses TRBV6-2 or TRBV6-3 and TRBJ1-5; the match to TRBD1 covers 9 bases. Germline CDR1 reads MNHEY; CDR2 reads SVGEGT. V shed 6 bases, J shed 2 bases, and the junction held 5 bases outside the gene matches. The CDR3 extends over 15 amino acids. The CDR3 protein is CASRTTGGGNQPQHF. CDR3 DNA: TGTGCCAGCAGGACGACAGGGGGTGGCAATCAGCCCCAGCATTTT.

The chain has TRBV24-1 and TRBJ1-2; D unclear. Germline loops: CDR1 KGHDR, CDR2 SFDVKD. Trimming left V 7 bases short and J 6 bases short, with 20 bases between. CDR3 length: 15 residues. The CDR3, as DNA: TGTGCCACCAGCGGGCGAATGGCCGACACACATGGCTACACCTTC. This codes for CATSGRMADTHGYTF.

The table lists this clonotype with a few counts. The rearrangement links TRBV12-3 or TRBV12-4 to TRBJ2-5; D gene ambiguous. The ends were cut back, 7 bases at V and 5 bases at J, with 17 bases in the middle. CDR3 size: 14 residues. The CDR3 DNA sequence: TGTGCCAGCACCCTCCGGCTTAGCTCGGAGACCCAGTACTTC. This gives the protein CASTLRLSSETQYF.

This clonotype occurred a few times. V and J are TRBV6-1 and TRBJ2-7, with 13 bases identical to TRBD2. V shed 5 bases and J 3 bases; nucleotides not matched to a gene: 4. Per the germline V gene, CDR1 is MNHNS and CDR2 is SASEGT. The CDR3 sequence is 15 residues long. The CDR3 loop reads CASSKLAGGVYEQYF. The CDR3 DNA is TGTGCCAGCAGTAAACTAGCGGGGGGGGTCTACGAGCAGTACTTC.

The rearrangement joins TRBV19 to TRBJ1-1, with a tentative D call TRBD1 (6 bases). Germline V gives CDR1 LNHDA, CDR2 SQIVND (reference sequence). This CDR3 is built from 14 residues. Trimming stripped 4 bases from V and 2 bases from J, with 11 bases between. This chain's CDR3 is CASSTQGSNTEAFF. The CDR3 DNA reads as TGTGCCAGTAGTACACAGGGTTCAAACACTGAAGCTTTCTTT.

This clonotype was seen a few times. Mismatch with germline at one junction end may stem from a read error. This rearrangement joins TRBV7-9 to TRBJ2-5; D call uncertain. The CDR3 extends over 18 amino acids. Germline V lookup: CDR1 SEHNR, CDR2 FQNEAQ (reference sequence). The CDR3 DNA is TGTGCCAGCAGTTTAGGATTGGCCTACGAGTTCGGGCAAGAGACCCAGTACTTC. Translation gives CASSLGLAYEFGQETQYF. Using reference TRBV7-9 and TRBJ2-5 for the parts outside the CDR3, the full variable domain is DTGVSQNPRHKITKRGQNVTFRCDPISEHNRLYWYRQTLGQGPEFLTYFQNEAQLEKSRLLSDRFSAERPKGSFSTLEIQRTEQGDSAMYLCASSLGLAYEFGQETQYFGPGTRLLVL.

This clonotype was seen many times. This rearrangement joins TRBV6-1 to TRBJ1-1, with D possibly being TRBD1 (5 bases). This CDR3 contains 14 residues. From germline, CDR1 is MNHNS and CDR2 SASEGT. Between the trimmed V and J ends, which lost 6 bases and 1 base, there was a span of 12 bases. The chain's CDR3 is CASRSGLRNTEAFF. The DNA of the CDR3 is TGTGCCAGCAGGTCGGGACTCAGGAACACTGAAGCTTTCTTT.

This clonotype was detected many times. V usage is TRBV6-1 and J usage is TRBJ2-5; 7 nucleotides match TRBD2. V was clipped by 7 bases and J by 5 bases; unmatched bases: 7. The CDR3 totals 13 residues. Germline values: CDR1 MNHNS, CDR2 SASEGT. The CDR3 loop reads CASTPNGGETQYF. The CDR3 nucleotides are TGTGCCAGCACCCCCAACGGGGGGGAGACCCAGTACTTC.

This clonotype has ten or more counts. This chain links TRBV18 with TRBJ2-5; weak D call: TRBD2 (5 bases). Trimming pared 3 bases from V and 5 bases from J, leaving 7 bases between. CDR3 length: 12 amino acids. CDR1 and CDR2 from the germline V gene are KGHSH and LQKENI. CDR3 sequence reads: CASSPGSETQYF. The CDR3, as DNA: TGTGCCAGCTCACCGGGGAGTGAGACCCAGTACTTC.

The gene calls are TRBV6-1 and TRBJ1-2; 9 nucleotides match TRBD1. The J segment lost 5 bases and the V segment lost 3 bases, leaving 7 bases of the junction unmatched. The CDR3 is 15 amino acids. The germline CDR1 and CDR2 sequences are MNHNS and SASEGT. The CDR3 sequence: CASSESGTGTYGYTF. As DNA, the CDR3 is TGTGCCAGCAGTGAGAGTGGGACAGGGACATATGGCTACACCTTC.

The V call is TRBV19, the J call TRBJ1-5; D possibly corresponds to TRBD1 (5 bases). Trimming left V 3 bases short and J 4 bases short, with 7 bases between. CDR1 LNHDA and CDR2 SQIVND come from the germline V gene (reference sequence). The CDR3 spans 13 residues. CDR3 residues: CASSIRENQPQHF. The CDR3 nucleotides read TGTGCCAGTAGTATCAGGGAGAATCAGCCCCAGCATTTT.

The chain joins TRBV7-8 to TRBJ1-2, with TRBD1 identical over 7 bases. The CDR3 is made up of 14 amino acids. V lost 5 bases and J lost 3; bases outside the gene matches: 6. Germline-derived CDR1 and CDR2 are SGHVS and FQNEAQ. Here the CDR3 DNA reads TGTGCCAGCAGCCAACAGGGGTATTACTATGGCTACACCTTC. Encoded protein: CASSQQGYYYGYTF.

This rearrangement joins TRBV30 to TRBJ2-7; TRBD2 might be the D (6 bases). Germline V gives CDR1 GTSNPN, CDR2 SVGIG (reference sequence). The length of the CDR3 is 13 residues. Trimming cost V 1 base and J 0 bases, with 7 bases left between them. The CDR3 sequence is CAWSEGLSYEQYF. The CDR3, as DNA: TGTGCCTGGAGTGAGGGACTCTCCTACGAGCAGTACTTC.

This chain connects TRBV6-1 to TRBJ2-7; TRBD1 matches at 7 bases. Germline loops: CDR1 MNHNS, CDR2 SASEGT. The CDR3 sequence is 13 residues long. After removal of 8 bases from V and 11 bases from J, the junction contained 15 bases not matched to a gene. The CDR3 nucleotides read TGTGCCAGCGAGGCCCGAGGGGGCAGGATGGAGTACTTC. Encoded protein: CASEARGGRMEYF.